This T cell receptor beta chain was recorded in a study of blood T cell repertoires in COVID-19. Study information: The United States, Italy and Spain provided the acute and convalescent COVID-19 samples. T cells, B-cell-depleted T cells, or PBMCs provided the cDNA or gDNA that served as material.

In germline, CDR1 is PRHDT, CDR2 FYEKMQ (reference sequence). This CDR3 is 11 amino acids long. The ends lost 8 bases at V and 5 bases at J; junction bases unmatched: 0. Original processing notes: Reference gene primer amplification yielded estimated nucleated cell counts. Sequencing used immunoSEQ multiplex PCR; TCRdb keeps in-frame clones, though not all of them. That table gives V, J and clone size, and the DNA gave D and trimming. The sample has around 160,000 clones, 75% to 85% seen once. This sequence was found in a human donor with acute or convalescent COVID-19. The donor label of this sample is uncertain. Sequencing was carried out using peripheral blood. The J gene is TRBJ2-3, the V gene TRBV13, with 8 bases lining up with TRBD1. CDR3 DNA: TGTGCCAGCGGACAGGGAGATACGCAGTATTTT. Amino acids: CASGQGDTQYF.